The 27 T cell receptor beta chains listed next were all sequenced from one sample in a study of blood T cell repertoires in COVID-19. The repertoire was sequenced with immunoSEQ multiplex PCR; TCRdb's copy has only in-frame clones and lacks some. The sample lists around 200,000 clones, around 87% occurring once. The sample consisted of peripheral blood. Source of these receptors: a man aged 35-49 years with active or convalescent COVID-19.

This clone was recorded once. The V call is TRBV2, the J call TRBJ1-5; D is undetermined. Germline CDR1 SNHLY, CDR2 FYNNEI. Trimming cost V 5 bases and J 4 bases, with 9 bases left between them. CDR3 size: 13 residues. CDR3 region: CASSLTENQPQHF. CDR3 nucleotide sequence: TGTGCCAGCAGTCTGACGGAGAATCAGCCCCAGCATTTT.

J is TRBJ1-1 and V is TRBV7-9; D is ambiguous. The germline gives CDR1 SEHNR, CDR2 FQNEAQ (reference sequence). The CDR3 runs to 14 residues. Between the trimmed V and J ends, which lost 1 base and 0 bases, there was a span of 6 bases. CDR3 DNA sequence: TGTGCCAGCAGCTTAGGGGCCATGAACACTGAAGCTTTCTTT. It translates to CASSLGAMNTEAFF.

The gene calls are TRBV19 and TRBJ1-4, with a weak D call TRBD1 (5 bases). The CDR3 is 15 residues long. The V gene's germline CDR1 is LNHDA and CDR2 SQIVND (reference sequence). Trimming stripped 5 bases from V and 10 bases from J, with 20 bases between. CDR3 in DNA: TGTGCCAGTAGTCCTCTAGGGGCCCGGGGGGGAAAACTGTTTTTT. This translates into CASSPLGARGGKLFF.

This chain connects TRBV11-3 to TRBJ1-6, with 7 bases matching TRBD1. Germline V gives CDR1 SGHNT, CDR2 YENEEA. The ends lost 5 bases at V and 11 bases at J; junction bases unmatched: 9. The CDR3 has 14 residues. Here the CDR3 DNA reads TGTGCCAGCAGCCTAGGTGGAAGGGGGCCACCCCTCCACTTT. It codes for CASSLGGRGPPLHF.

The rearrangement uses TRBV14 and TRBJ2-7; the match to TRBD2 covers 12 bases. Germline lookup yields CDR1 SGHDN and CDR2 FVKESK. This CDR3 comprises 14 residues. The trim removed 6 bases at V and 0 bases at J, leaving 0 bases unmatched. CDR3 in amino acids: CASRLAGGSYEQYF. For the CDR3, the DNA is TGTGCCAGCAGACTAGCGGGGGGCTCCTACGAGCAGTACTTC.

The genes are TRBV3-1 (or the pseudogene TRBV3-2) and TRBJ2-7, with D unclear. CDR1 is LGHDT, CDR2 YNNKEL, per germline (reference sequence). The CDR3 covers 15 residues. V was trimmed by 0 bases and J by 3 bases, leaving 12 bases between them. The chain's CDR3 is CASSQDEVTYYEQYF. CDR3 nucleotide sequence: TGTGCCAGCAGCCAAGATGAAGTAACCTACTACGAGCAGTACTTC.

The chain carries TRBV5-4 and TRBJ2-1, with 7 bases aligning to TRBD1. Germline loops: CDR1 SGHNT, CDR2 YYREEE (reference sequence). Trimming removed 4 bases from V and 8 bases from J; junction bases left unmatched: 15. The length of the CDR3 is 16 residues. Here the CDR3 reads CASSLEGGRGSDEQFF. As DNA, the CDR3 is TGTGCCAGCAGCCTGGAAGGGGGCAGGGGGTCGGATGAGCAGTTCTTC.

The gene calls are TRBV19 and TRBJ2-3; 9 positions agree with TRBD1. This CDR3 region has 15 residues. CDR1 and CDR2 from the germline V gene are LNHDA and SQIVND (reference sequence). Trimming removed 6 bases from V and 2 bases from J; junction bases left unmatched: 6. Here the CDR3 reads CASRNRDRVTDTQYF. The CDR3 DNA follows: TGTGCCAGTAGAAACCGGGACAGGGTCACAGATACGCAGTATTTT.

This clone was detected only a few times. This chain links TRBV14 with TRBJ1-2; D may be TRBD1 (5 bases). Germline CDR1 SGHDN, CDR2 FVKESK. Trimming pared 1 base from V and 4 bases from J, leaving 7 bases between. The CDR3 has 13 amino acids. CDR3 in amino acids: CASSQAQGYGYTF. In DNA form, the CDR3 reads TGTGCCAGCAGCCAAGCGCAGGGCTATGGCTACACCTTC.

The rearrangement links TRBV5-6 to TRBJ1-1; tentative D call: TRBD1 (6 bases). Deletions cut 3 bases from V and 0 bases from J, with 15 bases between. CDR1 is SGHDT, CDR2 YYEEEE, per germline. The CDR3 extends over 16 amino acids. The CDR3 DNA follows: TGTGCCAGCAGCTCTAACAGGGAAGCATTGAACACTGAAGCTTTCTTT. Translating it yields CASSSNREALNTEAFF. Full variable domain (rest looked up from reference TRBV5-6 and TRBJ1-1): DAGVTQSPTHLIKTRGQQVTLRCSPKSGHDTVSWYQQALGQGPQFIFQYYEEEERQRGNFPDRFSGHQFPNYSSELNVNALLLGDSALYLCASSSNREALNTEAFFGQGTRLTVV.

With respect to this clone: Other DNA sequences in the sample encode the same CDR3. The chain carries TRBV6-5 and TRBJ2-2; D is uncertain. CDR3 length: 14 amino acids. V was trimmed by 2 bases and J by 1 base, leaving 5 bases between them. The V gene's germline CDR1 is MNHEY and CDR2 SVGAGI. Written as DNA, the CDR3 is TGTGCCAGCAGTTACCGGAGGAACACCGGGGAGCTGTTTTTT. As protein: CASSYRRNTGELFF.

The chain uses TRBV11-2 and TRBJ2-7; 7 nucleotides line up with TRBD1. The CDR3 runs 15 residues. Trimming took 2 bases from V and 4 from J; bases not matched to a gene: 8. Germline CDR1 is SGHAT and CDR2 is FQNNGV. CDR3 sequence: CASSLLRQGIYEQYF. CDR3 coding DNA: TGTGCCAGCAGCTTATTGAGACAGGGTATTTACGAGCAGTACTTC.

This clone was seen once. The chain carries TRBV5-1 and TRBJ2-5, with D hard to call. The germline V gene encodes CDR1 SGHRS and CDR2 YFSETQ. V gave up 1 base and J gave up 2 bases, with 9 bases separating them. This CDR3 comprises 14 residues. In DNA form, the CDR3 reads TGCGCCAGCAGCTTGAACGAGTTTCAAGAGACCCAGTACTTC. Residues: CASSLNEFQETQYF.

V gene TRBV2 combines with J gene TRBJ1-2; 8 nucleotides match TRBD1. Per germline, CDR1 SNHLY and CDR2 FYNNEI. The CDR3 is made up of 15 amino acids. J lost 4 bases, V lost 5 bases, and 9 bases had no gene match. In nucleotides, the CDR3 is TGTGCCAGCAGTTTTAGCAGGGGGCAGGGCTATGGCTACACCTTC. Protein sequence: CASSFSRGQGYGYTF.

The rearrangement joins TRBV7-9 to TRBJ1-4; TRBD1 might be the D (5 bases). Per germline, CDR1 SEHNR and CDR2 FQNEAQ (reference sequence). The CDR3 runs 14 residues. With 5 bases removed from V and 8 bases from J, the gap between germline ends came to 15 bases. CDR3: CASSLLGGPEKLFF. The CDR3 DNA reads as TGTGCCAGCAGCCTGTTGGGGGGTCCCGAAAAACTGTTTTTT.

The chain combines TRBV4-1 with TRBJ1-1; D is undetermined. Germline V gene data show CDR1 as MGHRA and CDR2 as YSYEKL. The length of the CDR3 is 16 residues. Trimming removed 1 base at V and 5 bases at J, with 17 bases between. The CDR3 spells CASSQGRRTRGTEAFF. The CDR3, as DNA: TGCGCCAGCAGCCAAGGCCGTAGGACCCGCGGGACTGAAGCTTTCTTT.

In this sample, this clone turned up many times. V is TRBV7-9 and J is TRBJ1-6, with 7 bases fitting TRBD1. The CDR3 consists of 15 residues. Trimming at V came to 4 bases and at J to 14 bases, leaving 14 bases not matched to a gene. The germline gives CDR1 SEHNR, CDR2 FQNEAQ (reference sequence). The CDR3 loop reads CASSSLDRVRGALHF. The CDR3 region has the DNA TGTGCCAGCAGCTCCCTTGACAGGGTGCGAGGAGCCCTCCACTTT.

This rearrangement joins TRBV30 to TRBJ1-3; no clear D. Germline CDR1 reads GTSNPN; CDR2 reads SVGIG (reference sequence). The CDR3 is made up of 14 amino acids. With 3 bases removed from V and 5 bases from J, the gap between germline ends came to 14 bases. CDR3 amino acids: CAWREGGVRNTIYF. The CDR3 DNA follows: TGTGCCTGGAGAGAGGGAGGAGTGCGAAACACCATATATTTT.

The rearrangement joins TRBV28 to TRBJ1-6, with a weak D call TRBD1 (6 bases). Per the germline V gene, CDR1 is MDHEN and CDR2 is SYDVKM. This CDR3 has 15 residues. V shed 3 bases and J shed 7 bases, with 13 bases lying between them. In DNA, the CDR3 is TGTGCCAGCAGTTTCGCAGGGGAGTGGAATTCACCCCTCCACTTT. The encoded protein is CASSFAGEWNSPLHF. Combining the CDR3 with reference TRBV28 and TRBJ1-6 gives the whole variable domain DVKVTQSSRYLVKRTGEKVFLECVQDMDHENMFWYRQDPGLGLRLIYFSYDVKMKEKGDIPEGYSVSREKKERFSLILESASTNQTSMYLCASSFAGEWNSPLHFGNGTRLTVT.

This chain joins TRBV11-2 and TRBJ2-1; 14 positions agree with TRBD2. V trimming: 3 bases; J trimming: 8 bases; junction bases outside the gene matches: 6. Per germline, CDR1 SGHAT and CDR2 FQNNGV. The CDR3 loop spans 16 amino acids. This CDR3 reads CASSFGLAGGNYEQFF. The CDR3 DNA reads TGTGCCAGCAGCTTTGGACTAGCGGGGGGCAACTATGAGCAGTTCTTC. Together with reference TRBV11-2 and TRBJ2-1, the CDR3 gives the full variable domain: EAGVAQSPRYKIIEKRQSVAFWCNPISGHATLYWYQQILGQGPKLLIQFQNNGVVDDSQLPKDRFSAERLKGVDSTLKIQPAKLEDSAVYLCASSFGLAGGNYEQFFGPGTRLTVL.

The rearrangement links TRBV30 to TRBJ1-1, with a tentative D call TRBD1 (5 bases). The CDR3 length is 15 residues. V was cut by 0 bases and J by 4 bases, with 15 bases left in between. Germline-derived CDR1 and CDR2 are GTSNPN and SVGIG (reference sequence). CDR3 coding DNA: TGTGCCTGGAGTGTACGTCTCGCGGGGGTCACTGAAGCTTTCTTT. This encodes CAWSVRLAGVTEAFF.

V usage is TRBV5-4 and J usage is TRBJ2-3, with 11 bases aligning to TRBD2. Germline V gene lookup returns CDR1 SGHNT and CDR2 YYREEE (reference sequence). V trimming: 0 bases; J trimming: 4 bases; junction bases outside the gene matches: 1. The CDR3 is 15 residues long. This CDR3 is CASSLELAGADTQYF. For the CDR3, the DNA is TGTGCCAGCAGCTTGGAACTAGCGGGGGCAGATACGCAGTATTTT.

The rearrangement joins TRBV12-3 or TRBV12-4 to TRBJ1-5; D unclear. Trimming took off 7 bases at V and 2 bases at J, with 9 bases between the two ends. The CDR3 is 13 amino acids. In nucleotides, the CDR3 is TGTGCCAGCACGGGGTTTGGCAATCAGCCCCAGCATTTT. Residues: CASTGFGNQPQHF.

The chain uses TRBV6-1 and TRBJ2-5, with 9 bases aligning to TRBD2. Germline CDR1 MNHNS, CDR2 SASEGT. V trimming: 3 bases; J trimming: 0 bases; junction bases outside the gene matches: 8. CDR3 length: 17 residues. Here the CDR3 reads CASSEIAGVKYQETQYF. As DNA, the CDR3 is TGTGCCAGCAGTGAGATAGCGGGGGTAAAGTACCAAGAGACCCAGTACTTC.

This clone has a single count. The V gene is TRBV19, the J gene TRBJ2-3, with D unresolved. The CDR3 sequence is 15 residues long. Trimming removed 8 bases from V and 0 bases from J, with 15 bases in between. Germline V lookup: CDR1 LNHDA, CDR2 SQIVND (reference sequence). CDR3 residues: CASRYRARSTDTQYF. CDR3 nucleotides: TGTGCCAGTCGCTACCGAGCACGGAGCACAGATACGCAGTATTTT.

This sequence joins TRBV19 and TRBJ1-1; D not certain. Germline CDR1 is LNHDA and CDR2 is SQIVND (reference sequence). The V end lost 7 bases, the J end lost 6 bases, and 15 bases lay between the germline ends. The CDR3 loop spans 13 amino acids. The CDR3 loop reads CASTPLGESEAFF. The DNA of the CDR3 is TGTGCCAGTACCCCTCTTGGGGAGTCTGAAGCTTTCTTT.

This clone has more than one count but fewer than ten. Here the CDR3 DNA reads TGTGCCTGGAGTCGGCGGGTCAATCCCACGGACACTGAAGCTTTCTTT. It encodes CAWSRRVNPTDTEAFF. The chain recombines TRBV30 with TRBJ1-1; the D is unclear. Trimming stripped 2 bases from V and 3 bases from J, with 19 bases between. The CDR3 length is 16 residues. Germline CDR1 is GTSNPN and CDR2 is SVGIG (reference sequence). Supplemented by reference TRBV30 and TRBJ1-1, the full variable domain reads SQTIHQWPATLVQPVGSPLSLECTVEGTSNPNLYWYRQAAGRGLQLLFYSVGIGQISSEVPQNLSASRPQDRQFILSSKKLLLSDSGFYLCAWSRRVNPTDTEAFFGQGTRLTVV.